The TCR beta chain described here comes from a study of blood T cell repertoires in COVID-19. Germline V lookup: CDR1 MDHEN, CDR2 SYDVKM. The CDR3 sequence is 12 residues long. Trimming left V 9 bases short and J 0 bases short, with 8 bases between. Original handling: Reference gene primer amplification in the assay estimated nucleated cell counts. Sequencing was performed with immunoSEQ multiplex PCR; in TCRdb, only in-frame clones are kept and a portion is missing. V, J and clone size reflect that table, while D and trimming were determined from the DNA. There are a few hundred thousand clones in the sample; about 89% occur only once, and roughly 10% lies in the top ten.

V gene TRBV28 combines with J gene TRBJ1-2, with TRBD1 as a possible D gene (6 bases). This TCR was recovered from a woman younger than 45 with COVID-19, enrolled during active disease. Material for sequencing was peripheral blood. Written as DNA, the CDR3 is TGTGCCAGTCGGACAGCTAACTATGGCTACACCTTC. It specifies CASRTANYGYTF.